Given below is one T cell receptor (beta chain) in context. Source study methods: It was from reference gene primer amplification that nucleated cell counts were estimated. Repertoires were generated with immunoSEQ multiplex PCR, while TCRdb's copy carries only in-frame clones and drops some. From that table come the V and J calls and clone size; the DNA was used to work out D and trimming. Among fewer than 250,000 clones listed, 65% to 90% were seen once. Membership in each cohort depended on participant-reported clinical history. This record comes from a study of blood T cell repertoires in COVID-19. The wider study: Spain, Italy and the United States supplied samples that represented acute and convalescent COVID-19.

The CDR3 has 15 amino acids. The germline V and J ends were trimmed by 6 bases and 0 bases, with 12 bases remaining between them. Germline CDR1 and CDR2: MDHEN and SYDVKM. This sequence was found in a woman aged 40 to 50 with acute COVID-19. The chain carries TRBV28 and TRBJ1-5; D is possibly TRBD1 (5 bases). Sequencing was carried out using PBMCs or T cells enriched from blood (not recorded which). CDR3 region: CASSRTHYSNQPQHF. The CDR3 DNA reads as TGTGCCAGCAGCCGGACACATTATAGCAATCAGCCCCAGCATTTT.